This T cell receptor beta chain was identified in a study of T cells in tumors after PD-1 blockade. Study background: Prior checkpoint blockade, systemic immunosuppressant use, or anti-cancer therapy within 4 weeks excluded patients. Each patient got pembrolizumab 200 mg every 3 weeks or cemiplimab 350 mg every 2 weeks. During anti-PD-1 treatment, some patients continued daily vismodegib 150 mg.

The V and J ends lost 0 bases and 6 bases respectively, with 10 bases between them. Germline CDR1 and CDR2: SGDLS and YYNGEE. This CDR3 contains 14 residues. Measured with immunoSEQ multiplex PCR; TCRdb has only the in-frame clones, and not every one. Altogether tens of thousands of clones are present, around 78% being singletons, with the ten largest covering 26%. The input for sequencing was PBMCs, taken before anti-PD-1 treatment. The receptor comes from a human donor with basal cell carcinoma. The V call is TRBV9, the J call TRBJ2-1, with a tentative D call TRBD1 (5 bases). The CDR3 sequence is CASSVASQGNEQFF. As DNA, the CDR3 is TGTGCCAGCAGCGTAGCATCCCAGGGCAATGAGCAGTTCTTC.